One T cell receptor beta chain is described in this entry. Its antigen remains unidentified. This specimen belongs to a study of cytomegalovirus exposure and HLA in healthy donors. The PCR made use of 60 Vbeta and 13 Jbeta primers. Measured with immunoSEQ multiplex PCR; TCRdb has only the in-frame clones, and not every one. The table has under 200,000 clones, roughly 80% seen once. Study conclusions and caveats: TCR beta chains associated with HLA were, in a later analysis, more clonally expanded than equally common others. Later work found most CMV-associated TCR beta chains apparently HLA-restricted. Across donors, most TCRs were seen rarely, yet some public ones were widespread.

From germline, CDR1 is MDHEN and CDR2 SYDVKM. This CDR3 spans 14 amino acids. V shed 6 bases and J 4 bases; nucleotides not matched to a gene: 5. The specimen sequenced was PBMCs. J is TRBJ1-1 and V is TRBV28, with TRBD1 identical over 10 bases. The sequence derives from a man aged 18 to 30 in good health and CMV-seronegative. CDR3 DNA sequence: TGTGCCAGCAGAGGACAGGGGGGGGTCACTGAAGCTTTCTTT. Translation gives CASRGQGGVTEAFF.